What follows are 5 T cell receptor beta chains derived from one specimen sequenced in a study of identifying expanded T cells in peripheral blood. Sequencing used immunoSEQ multiplex PCR; TCRdb keeps in-frame clones, though not all of them. The data show 100,000 or so clones, 85% to 90% seen once. Source material: blood. The receptors come from a person aged 18-70 years in good health.

The rearrangement links TRBV28 to TRBJ1-3, with D possibly being TRBD1 (5 bases). The V gene lost 2 bases and the J gene lost 1 base, with 12 bases spanning the gap. The CDR3 extends over 16 amino acids. Germline V CDR1 and CDR2: MDHEN, SYDVKM. CDR3 bases: TGTGCCAGCAGTTTAGGGGGGACGCTATCTGGAAACACCATATATTTT. Translating gives CASSLGGTLSGNTIYF.

This rearrangement joins TRBV5-4 to TRBJ2-7; D is perhaps TRBD1 (7 bases). This CDR3 spans 16 amino acids. V dropped 4 bases and J dropped 7 bases, with 24 bases sitting between them. Germline CDR1 is SGHNT and CDR2 is YYREEE (reference sequence). The CDR3 DNA is TGTGCCAGCAGCCCCATGGGGGGACAGAACTTGGGGGAGCAGTACTTC. Residues: CASSPMGGQNLGEQYF.

The genes are TRBV18 and TRBJ1-4; 7 bases match TRBD1. Germline lookup yields CDR1 KGHSH and CDR2 LQKENI. V lost 0 bases, J lost 3 bases, and 4 bases stayed unmatched. This CDR3 has 16 amino acids. The CDR3 sequence: CASSPPRQGANEKLFF. The CDR3 nucleotides are TGTGCCAGCTCACCACCTCGACAGGGTGCTAATGAAAAACTGTTTTTT.

The gene calls are TRBV6-5 and TRBJ2-7, with TRBD1 matching 7 bases. V lost 0 bases to trimming and J lost 3 bases; unmatched junction nucleotides: 2. This CDR3 has 14 amino acids. Germline CDR1 is MNHEY and CDR2 is SVGAGI. Here the CDR3 reads CASSYSGGGYEQYF. The DNA of the CDR3 is TGTGCCAGCAGTTACTCAGGGGGCGGCTACGAGCAGTACTTC.

This clone was picked up a small number of times. The chain employs TRBV25-1 and TRBJ2-3; D is unclear. The V and J ends lost 0 bases and 7 bases respectively, with 11 bases between them. Germline CDR1 and CDR2: MGHDK and SYGVNS. The CDR3 is 14 residues long. The CDR3 DNA sequence: TGTGCCAGCAGTGAATATAAGGGCCCTTATACGCAGTATTTT. Translation: CASSEYKGPYTQYF.